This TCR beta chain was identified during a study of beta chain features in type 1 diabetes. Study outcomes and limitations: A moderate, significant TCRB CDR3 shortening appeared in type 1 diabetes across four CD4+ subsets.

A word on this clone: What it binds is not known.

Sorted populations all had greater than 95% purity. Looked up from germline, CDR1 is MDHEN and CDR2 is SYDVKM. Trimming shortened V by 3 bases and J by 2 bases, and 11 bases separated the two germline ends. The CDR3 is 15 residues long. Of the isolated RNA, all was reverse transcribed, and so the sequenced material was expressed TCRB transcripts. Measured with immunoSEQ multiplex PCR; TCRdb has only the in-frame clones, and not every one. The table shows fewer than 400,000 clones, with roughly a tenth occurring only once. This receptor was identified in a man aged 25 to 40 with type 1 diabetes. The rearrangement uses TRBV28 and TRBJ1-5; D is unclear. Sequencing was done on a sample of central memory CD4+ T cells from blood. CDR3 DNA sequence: TGTGCCAGCAGTTTGCGAGACACTGGCAATCAGCCCCAGCATTTT. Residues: CASSLRDTGNQPQHF.